The 8 T cell receptor beta chains below all came from one sample that was sequenced in a study of blood T cells in healthy people across ages. A J-beta primer mix and a sample-barcoded 5' primer were used in a second PCR of roughly 6 to 12 cycles. TCRdb independently ran MiXCR on the 5' RACE reads; one entry per CDR3 protein. The sample carries about 1.6 million distinct CDR3 sequences, roughly 32% recorded once. Sequences were obtained from blood. All receptors derive from a woman aged 25 to 39 in good health.

This rearrangement joins TRBV27 to TRBJ2-5; D perhaps matches TRBD2 (6 bases). This CDR3 has 17 amino acids. Germline CDR1 is MNHEY and CDR2 is SMNVEV (reference sequence). Trimming stripped 1 base from V and 0 bases from J, with 15 bases between. As DNA, the CDR3 is TGTGCCAGCAGTTTATATAGAGGTAGCGGAGACCAAGAGACCCAGTACTTC. It encodes CASSLYRGSGDQETQYF.

This clonotype has just a few counts. The chain is built from TRBV29-1 and TRBJ2-1; D is undetermined. Germline V gene sequence: CDR1 SQVTM, CDR2 ANQGSEA. This CDR3 has 14 residues. Trimming removed 7 bases from V and 8 bases from J, with 21 bases in between. CDR3 amino acids: CSAILQFGRDEQFF. The CDR3 DNA reads as TGCAGCGCCATTCTACAATTTGGTAGAGATGAGCAGTTCTTC.

Written as DNA, the CDR3 is TGCAGCGTTGCCCGGCGGGGGTACTCCTACGAGCAGTACTTC. Amino acid sequence: CSVARRGYSYEQYF. V is TRBV29-1 and J is TRBJ2-7; 7 bases line up with TRBD2. V shed 4 bases and J 0 bases; nucleotides not matched to a gene: 6. Germline CDR1 and CDR2: SQVTM and ANQGSEA. The CDR3 totals 14 residues.

The gene calls are TRBV7-9 and TRBJ2-1; D remains ambiguous. Germline V lookup: CDR1 SEHNR, CDR2 FQNEAQ (reference sequence). The length of the CDR3 is 13 residues. V was shortened by 7 bases and J by 4 bases, with 11 bases between the two germline ends. This CDR3 reads CASTPLDYNEQFF. The DNA of the CDR3 is TGTGCCAGCACCCCGTTAGATTACAATGAGCAGTTCTTC.

This clonotype was seen only a few times. The chain links TRBV20-1 to TRBJ2-3; 9 bases are a match to TRBD1. V gave up 0 bases and J gave up 5 bases; unmatched junction bases: 6. Looked up from germline, CDR1 is DFQATT and CDR2 is SNEGSKA (reference sequence). The CDR3 has 15 amino acids. CDR3 residues: CSARDWGQGVDTQYF. CDR3 nucleotide sequence: TGCAGTGCTAGAGATTGGGGACAGGGCGTAGATACGCAGTATTTT.

This clonotype has a handful of counts. V and J are TRBV28 and TRBJ2-7; 11 bases agree with TRBD2. Germline trimming cut 4 bases from V and 3 bases from J; bases unmatched to any gene: 8. Per the germline V gene, CDR1 is MDHEN and CDR2 is SYDVKM. The CDR3 has 16 residues. Here the CDR3 DNA reads TGTGCCAGCAGTTCTTTAACTAGCGGGAGTATCTACGAGCAGTACTTC. It encodes CASSSLTSGSIYEQYF. Looking up the rest from reference TRBV28 and TRBJ2-7 gives the full variable domain: DVKVTQSSRYLVKRTGEKVFLECVQDMDHENMFWYRQDPGLGLRLIYFSYDVKMKEKGDIPEGYSVSREKKERFSLILESASTNQTSMYLCASSSLTSGSIYEQYFGPGTRLTVT.

The chain links TRBV28 to TRBJ2-5; the D gene is possibly TRBD2 (6 bases). The V gene lost 2 bases and the J gene lost 10 bases, with 14 bases spanning the gap. Germline V CDR1 and CDR2: MDHEN, SYDVKM. The CDR3 spans 13 residues. CDR3 nucleotides: TGTGCCAGCAGTTTAATCCGCGGGAATAACCAGTACTTC. As protein: CASSLIRGNNQYF.

This clonotype turned up a few times. This rearrangement joins TRBV7-2 to TRBJ1-2; 10 bases match TRBD1. Trimming removed 3 bases from V and 3 bases from J; junction bases left unmatched: 4. Germline CDR1 is SGHTA and CDR2 is FQGNSA. The CDR3 extends over 15 amino acids. CDR3 loop: CASSFRQGADYGYTF. CDR3 DNA sequence: TGTGCCAGCAGCTTCAGACAGGGGGCAGACTATGGCTACACCTTC.